This TCR beta chain was captured by sequencing in a study of T cells in tumors after PD-1 blockade. About the study: No patient had prior checkpoint blockade, systemic immunosuppression, or radiotherapy within 4 weeks.

The count of this clone is one. Measured with immunoSEQ multiplex PCR; TCRdb has only the in-frame clones, and not every one. The table lists 60,000 to 65,000 clones, less than 85% of them singletons. This CDR3 is 14 amino acids long. Germline lookup yields CDR1 KGHDR and CDR2 SFDVKD. V lost 4 bases to trimming and J lost 6 bases, with 15 bases between them. The specimen comprised PBMCs, sampled after anti-PD-1 treatment. The rearrangement uses TRBV24-1 and TRBJ2-7; possible D gene TRBD1, 6 bases. The sequence was obtained from a human donor with basal cell carcinoma. CDR3 bases: TGTGCCACCAGTGACACCTCCAGGGGTCGCGAGCAGTACTTC. It codes for CATSDTSRGREQYF.